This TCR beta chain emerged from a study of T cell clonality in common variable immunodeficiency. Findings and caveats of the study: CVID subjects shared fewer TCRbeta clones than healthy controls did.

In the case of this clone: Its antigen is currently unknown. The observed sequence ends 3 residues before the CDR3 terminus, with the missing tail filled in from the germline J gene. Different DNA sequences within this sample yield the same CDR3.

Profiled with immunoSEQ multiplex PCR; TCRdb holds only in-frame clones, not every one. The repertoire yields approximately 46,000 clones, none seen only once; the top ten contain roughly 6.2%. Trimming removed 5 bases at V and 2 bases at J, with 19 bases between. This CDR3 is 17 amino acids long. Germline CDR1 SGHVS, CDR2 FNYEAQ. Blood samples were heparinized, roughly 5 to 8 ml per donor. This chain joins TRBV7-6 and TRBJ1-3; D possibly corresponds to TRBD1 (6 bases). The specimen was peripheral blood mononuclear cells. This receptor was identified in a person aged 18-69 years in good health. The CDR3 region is CASSPTPGGGPGNTIYF. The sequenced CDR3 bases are TGTGCCAGCAGCCCAACGCCGGGGGGCGGCCCTGGAAACACC.